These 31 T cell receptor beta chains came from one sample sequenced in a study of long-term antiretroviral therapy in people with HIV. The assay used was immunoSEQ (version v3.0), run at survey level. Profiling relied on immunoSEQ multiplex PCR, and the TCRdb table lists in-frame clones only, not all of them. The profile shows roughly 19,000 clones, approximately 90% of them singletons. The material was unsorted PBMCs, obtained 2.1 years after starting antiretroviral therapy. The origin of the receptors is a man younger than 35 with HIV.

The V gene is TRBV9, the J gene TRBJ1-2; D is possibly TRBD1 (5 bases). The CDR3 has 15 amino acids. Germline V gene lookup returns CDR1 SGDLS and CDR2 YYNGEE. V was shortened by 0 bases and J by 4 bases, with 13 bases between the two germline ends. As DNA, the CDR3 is TGTGCCAGCAGCGTAGCTCAGGACATGAGCTATGGCTACACCTTC. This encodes CASSVAQDMSYGYTF. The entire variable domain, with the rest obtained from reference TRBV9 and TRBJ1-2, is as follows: DSGVTQTPKHLITATGQRVTLRCSPRSGDLSVYWYQQSLDQGLQFLIQYYNGEERAKGNILERFSAQQFPDLHSELNLSSLELGDSALYFCASSVAQDMSYGYTFGSGTRLTVV.

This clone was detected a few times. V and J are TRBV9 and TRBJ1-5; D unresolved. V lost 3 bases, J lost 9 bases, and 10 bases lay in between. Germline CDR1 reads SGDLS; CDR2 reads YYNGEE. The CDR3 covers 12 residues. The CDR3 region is CASSAEGGPQHF. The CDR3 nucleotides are TGTGCCAGCAGCGCCGAGGGTGGGCCCCAGCATTTT.

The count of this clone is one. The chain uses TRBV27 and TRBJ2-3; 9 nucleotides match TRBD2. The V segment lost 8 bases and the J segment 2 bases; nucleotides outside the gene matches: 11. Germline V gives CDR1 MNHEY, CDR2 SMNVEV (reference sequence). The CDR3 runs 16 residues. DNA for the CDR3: TGTGCCAGCTCTTCGGAACTAGCGGGCCACACAGATACGCAGTATTTT. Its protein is CASSSELAGHTDTQYF.

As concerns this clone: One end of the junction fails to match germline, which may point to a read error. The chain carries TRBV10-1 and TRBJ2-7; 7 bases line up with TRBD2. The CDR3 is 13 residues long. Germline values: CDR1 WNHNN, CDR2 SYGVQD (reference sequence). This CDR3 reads CASLRGRGPRRNF. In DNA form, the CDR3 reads TGCGCCAGTCTCCGAGGGAGGGGTCCGCGCCGCAACTTC.

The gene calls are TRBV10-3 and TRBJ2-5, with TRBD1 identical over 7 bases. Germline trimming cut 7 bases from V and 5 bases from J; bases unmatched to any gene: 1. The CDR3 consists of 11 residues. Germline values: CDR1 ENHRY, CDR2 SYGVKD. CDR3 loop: CAIKTGETQYF. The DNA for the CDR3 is TGTGCCATCAAGACAGGGGAGACCCAGTACTTC.

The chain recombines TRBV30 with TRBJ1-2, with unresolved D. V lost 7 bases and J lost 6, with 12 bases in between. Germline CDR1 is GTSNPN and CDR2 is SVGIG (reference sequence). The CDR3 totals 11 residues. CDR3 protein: CAYHQANGYTF. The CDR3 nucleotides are TGTGCCTACCACCAAGCGAATGGCTACACCTTC.

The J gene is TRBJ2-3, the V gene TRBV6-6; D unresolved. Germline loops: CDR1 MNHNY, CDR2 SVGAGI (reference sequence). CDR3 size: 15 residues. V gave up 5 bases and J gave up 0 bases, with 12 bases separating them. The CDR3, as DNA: TGTGCCAGCAGTACCCCTAGTGGGAGCACAGATACGCAGTATTTT. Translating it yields CASSTPSGSTDTQYF.

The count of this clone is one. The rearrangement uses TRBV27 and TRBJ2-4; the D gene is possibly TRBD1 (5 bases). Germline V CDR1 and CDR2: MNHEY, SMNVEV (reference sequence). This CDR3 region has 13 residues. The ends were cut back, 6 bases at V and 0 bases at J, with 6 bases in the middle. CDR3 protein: CASRGAAKNIQYF. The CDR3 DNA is TGTGCCAGCAGAGGGGCAGCCAAAAACATTCAGTACTTC.

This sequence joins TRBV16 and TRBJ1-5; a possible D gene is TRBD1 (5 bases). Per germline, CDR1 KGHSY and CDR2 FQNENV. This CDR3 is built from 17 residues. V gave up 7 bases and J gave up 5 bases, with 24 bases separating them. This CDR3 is CASTRGVGLRLDQPQHF. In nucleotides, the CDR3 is TGTGCCAGCACCCGAGGGGTGGGTTTAAGGCTGGATCAGCCCCAGCATTTT. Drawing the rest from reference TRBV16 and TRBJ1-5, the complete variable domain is GEEVAQTPKHLVRGEGQKAKLYCAPIKGHSYVFWYQQVLKNEFKFLISFQNENVFDETGMPKERFSAKCLPNSPCSLEIQATKLEDSAVYFCASTRGVGLRLDQPQHFGDGTRLSIL.

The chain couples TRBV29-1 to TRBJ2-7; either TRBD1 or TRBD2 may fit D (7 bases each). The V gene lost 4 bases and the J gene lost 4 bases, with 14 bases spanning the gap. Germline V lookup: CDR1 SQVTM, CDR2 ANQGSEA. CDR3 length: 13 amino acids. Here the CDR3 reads CSVASGGVYEQYF. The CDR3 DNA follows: TGCAGCGTTGCCTCAGGGGGGGTTTACGAGCAGTACTTC.

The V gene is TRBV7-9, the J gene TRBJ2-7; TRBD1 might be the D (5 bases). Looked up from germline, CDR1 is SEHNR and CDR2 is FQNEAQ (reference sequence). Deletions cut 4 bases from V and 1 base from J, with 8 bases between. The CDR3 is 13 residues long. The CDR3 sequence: CASSSSGSYEQYF. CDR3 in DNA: TGTGCCAGCAGCTCATCAGGGTCCTACGAGCAGTACTTC.

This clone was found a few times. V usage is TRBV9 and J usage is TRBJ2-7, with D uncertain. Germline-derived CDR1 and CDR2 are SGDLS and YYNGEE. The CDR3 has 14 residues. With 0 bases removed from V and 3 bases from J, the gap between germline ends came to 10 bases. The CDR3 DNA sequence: TGTGCCAGCAGCGTAGAGGACGTCTTCTACGAGCAGTACTTC. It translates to CASSVEDVFYEQYF.

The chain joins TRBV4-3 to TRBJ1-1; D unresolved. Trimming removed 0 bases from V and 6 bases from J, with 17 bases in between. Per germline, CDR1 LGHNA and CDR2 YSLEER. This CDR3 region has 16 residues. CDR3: CASSQDATGDGAEAFF. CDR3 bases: TGCGCCAGCAGCCAAGATGCCACGGGCGATGGCGCTGAAGCTTTCTTT.

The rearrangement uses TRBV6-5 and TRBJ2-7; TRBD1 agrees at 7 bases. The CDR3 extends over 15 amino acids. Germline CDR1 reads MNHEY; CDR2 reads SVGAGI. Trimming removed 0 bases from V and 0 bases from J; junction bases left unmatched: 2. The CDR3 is CASSYSPGGSYEQYF. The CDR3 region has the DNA TGTGCCAGCAGTTACTCTCCAGGGGGCTCCTACGAGCAGTACTTC.

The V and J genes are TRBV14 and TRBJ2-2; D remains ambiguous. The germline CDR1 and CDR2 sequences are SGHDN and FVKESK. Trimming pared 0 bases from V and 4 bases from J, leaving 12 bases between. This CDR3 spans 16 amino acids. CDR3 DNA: TGTGCCAGCAGCCAAGATATAGGGTTGCCCACCGGGGAGCTGTTTTTT. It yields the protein CASSQDIGLPTGELFF.

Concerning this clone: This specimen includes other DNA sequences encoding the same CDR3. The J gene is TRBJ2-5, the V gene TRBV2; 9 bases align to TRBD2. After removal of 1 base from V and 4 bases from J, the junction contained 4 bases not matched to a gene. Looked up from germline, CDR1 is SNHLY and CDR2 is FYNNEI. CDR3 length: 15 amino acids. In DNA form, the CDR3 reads TGTGCCAGCAGTGAAGGCGGGGGGGCCGGAGAGACCCAGTACTTC. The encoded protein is CASSEGGGAGETQYF.

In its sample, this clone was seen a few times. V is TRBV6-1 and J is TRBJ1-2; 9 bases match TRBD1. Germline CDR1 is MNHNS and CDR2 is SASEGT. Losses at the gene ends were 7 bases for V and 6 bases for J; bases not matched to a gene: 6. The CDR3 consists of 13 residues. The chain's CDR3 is CASILDRGDGYTF. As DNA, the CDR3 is TGTGCCAGCATCCTTGACAGGGGGGATGGCTACACCTTC.

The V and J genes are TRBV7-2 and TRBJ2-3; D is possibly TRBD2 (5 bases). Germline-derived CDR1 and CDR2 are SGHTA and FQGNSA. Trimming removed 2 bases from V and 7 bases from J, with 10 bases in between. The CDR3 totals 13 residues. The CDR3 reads CASSLIPGNTQYF. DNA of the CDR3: TGTGCCAGCAGCTTAATTCCCGGGAATACGCAGTATTTT.

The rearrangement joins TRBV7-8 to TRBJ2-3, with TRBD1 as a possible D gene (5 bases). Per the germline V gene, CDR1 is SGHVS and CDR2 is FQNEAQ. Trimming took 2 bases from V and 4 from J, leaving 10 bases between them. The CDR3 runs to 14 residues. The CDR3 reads CASSLRGGADTQYF. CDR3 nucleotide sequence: TGTGCCAGCAGCTTAAGGGGTGGAGCAGATACGCAGTATTTT.

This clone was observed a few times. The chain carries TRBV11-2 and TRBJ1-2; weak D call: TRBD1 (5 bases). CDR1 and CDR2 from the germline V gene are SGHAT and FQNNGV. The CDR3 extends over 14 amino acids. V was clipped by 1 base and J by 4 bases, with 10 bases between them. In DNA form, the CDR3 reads TGTGCCAGCAGCTTAGGAGAGACAGTCTATGGCTACACCTTC. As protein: CASSLGETVYGYTF.

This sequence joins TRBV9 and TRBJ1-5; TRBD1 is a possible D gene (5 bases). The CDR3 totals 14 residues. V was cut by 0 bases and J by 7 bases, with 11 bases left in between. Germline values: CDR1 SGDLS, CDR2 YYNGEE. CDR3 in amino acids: CASSVGGEGQPQHF. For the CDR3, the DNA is TGTGCCAGCAGCGTAGGAGGGGAAGGCCAGCCCCAGCATTTT.

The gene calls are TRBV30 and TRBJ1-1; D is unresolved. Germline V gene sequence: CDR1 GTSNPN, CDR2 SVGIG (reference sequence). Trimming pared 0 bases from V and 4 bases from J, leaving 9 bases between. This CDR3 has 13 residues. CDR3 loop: CAWSVAVATEAFF. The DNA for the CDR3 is TGTGCCTGGAGTGTAGCAGTTGCCACTGAAGCTTTCTTT.

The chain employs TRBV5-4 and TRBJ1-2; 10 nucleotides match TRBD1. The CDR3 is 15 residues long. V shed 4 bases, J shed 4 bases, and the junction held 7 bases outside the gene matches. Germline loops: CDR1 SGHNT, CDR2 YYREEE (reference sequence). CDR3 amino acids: CASSAGQGTIYGYTF. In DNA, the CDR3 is TGTGCCAGCAGCGCGGGACAGGGGACAATCTATGGCTACACCTTC.

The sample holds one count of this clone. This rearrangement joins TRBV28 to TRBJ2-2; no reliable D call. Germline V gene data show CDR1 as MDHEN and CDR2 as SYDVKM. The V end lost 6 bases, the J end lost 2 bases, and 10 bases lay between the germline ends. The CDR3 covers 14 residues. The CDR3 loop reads CASSLGGNTGELFF. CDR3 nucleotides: TGTGCCAGCAGCCTGGGCGGTAACACCGGGGAGCTGTTTTTT.

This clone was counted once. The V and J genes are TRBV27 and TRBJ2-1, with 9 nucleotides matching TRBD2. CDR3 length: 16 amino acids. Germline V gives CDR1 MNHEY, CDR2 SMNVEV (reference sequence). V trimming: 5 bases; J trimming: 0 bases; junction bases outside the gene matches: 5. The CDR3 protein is CASSRSSGDSYNEQFF. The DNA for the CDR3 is TGTGCCAGCAGTCGGTCTAGCGGGGACTCCTACAATGAGCAGTTCTTC.

The CDR3 DNA sequence: TGTGCCAGCAGTTACCGCCGGGACAGAAATCAGCCCCAGCATTTT. Protein product: CASSYRRDRNQPQHF. The V and J genes are TRBV5-6 and TRBJ1-5, with 7 bases matching TRBD1. The V and J ends lost 5 bases and 4 bases, in that order; junction bases with no gene match: 9. This CDR3 comprises 15 residues. Germline V lookup: CDR1 SGHDT, CDR2 YYEEEE.

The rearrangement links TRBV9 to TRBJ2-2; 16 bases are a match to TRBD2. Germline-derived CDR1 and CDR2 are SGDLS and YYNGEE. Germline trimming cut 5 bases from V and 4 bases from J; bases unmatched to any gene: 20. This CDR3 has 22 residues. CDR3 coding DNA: TGTGCCAGCAGAATTCCCTTGGTTACCGGGACTAGCGGGAGGGCTGCCACCGGGGAGCTGTTTTTT. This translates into CASRIPLVTGTSGRAATGELFF.

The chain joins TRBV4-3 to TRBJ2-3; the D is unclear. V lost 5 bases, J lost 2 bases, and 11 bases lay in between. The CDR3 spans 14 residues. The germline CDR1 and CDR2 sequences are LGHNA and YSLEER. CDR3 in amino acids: CASSTDQTTDTQYF. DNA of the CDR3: TGCGCCAGCAGCACGGACCAAACCACAGATACGCAGTATTTT.

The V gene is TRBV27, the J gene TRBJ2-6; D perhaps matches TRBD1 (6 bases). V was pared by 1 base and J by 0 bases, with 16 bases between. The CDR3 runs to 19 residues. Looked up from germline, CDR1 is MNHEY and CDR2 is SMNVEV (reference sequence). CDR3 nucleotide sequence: TGTGCCAGCAGTTTATACTCTTCGAGAGGGGGCTCTGGGGCCAACGTCCTGACTTTC. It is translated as CASSLYSSRGGSGANVLTF.

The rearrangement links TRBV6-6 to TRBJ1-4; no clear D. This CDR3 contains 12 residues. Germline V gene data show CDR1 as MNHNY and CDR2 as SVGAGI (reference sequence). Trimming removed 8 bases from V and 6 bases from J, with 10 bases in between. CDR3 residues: CASRDTDEKLFF. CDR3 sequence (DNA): TGTGCCAGCCGTGACACCGATGAAAAACTGTTTTTT.

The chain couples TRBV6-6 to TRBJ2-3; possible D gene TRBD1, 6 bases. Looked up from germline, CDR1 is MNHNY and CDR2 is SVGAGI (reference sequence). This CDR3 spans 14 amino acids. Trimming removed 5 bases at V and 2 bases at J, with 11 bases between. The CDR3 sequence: CASSHRDPTDTQYF. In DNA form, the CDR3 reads TGTGCCAGCAGTCACAGGGATCCCACAGATACGCAGTATTTT.